This TCR beta chain comes out of a study of T-cell memory formation after mild COVID-19. TCRdb called the 5' RACE reads again in MiXCR, with one record for every CDR3 protein. The sample lists 350,000 to 550,000 distinct CDR3 sequences, over 15% occurring once. The receptor comes from a man aged 18 to 29 who had mild COVID-19 (a few samples of this study predate the infection). Cell type and time point are not known. Sequencing was carried out using PBMCs or a T cell subset sorted from them (not recorded which).

Here the CDR3 reads CASSSDRGSSYNEQFF. CDR3 in DNA: TGTGCCAGCAGCTCGGATAGGGGAAGCTCCTACAATGAGCAGTTCTTC. The chain carries TRBV7-2 and TRBJ2-1, with a weak D call TRBD1 (5 bases). Trimming took off 4 bases at V and 0 bases at J, with 13 bases between the two ends. CDR3 length equals 16 residues. The germline V gene encodes CDR1 SGHTA and CDR2 FQGNSA. The full variable domain, rest sourced from reference TRBV7-2 and TRBJ2-1, is GAGVSQSPSNKVTEKGKDVELRCDPISGHTALYWYRQSLGQGLEFLIYFQGNSAPDKSGLPSDRFSAERTGGSVSTLTIQRTQQEDSAVYLCASSSDRGSSYNEQFFGPGTRLTVL.